This TCR beta chain came from a study of T cells in Graves' hyperthyroidism and ophthalmopathy (dated by TCRdb to between 2018 and 2021). About the full investigation: Peripheral blood samples were taken at initial diagnosis, before any treatment was given. To identify distinguishing TCR V-J signatures, a discovery cohort of 90 to 100 patients was used, comprising 40 to 45 with Graves' ophthalmopathy and about 59 with stable Graves' hyperthyroidism. Prospective prediction of ophthalmopathy was tested in an independent validation cohort consisting of 18 hyperthyroidism patients and around 17 patients who later progressed to ophthalmopathy. After blood sampling, hyperthyroidism patients were treated with methimazole at a starting dose of 30 mg daily, and ophthalmopathy patients were treated with high-dose intravenous methylprednisolone. The paper reports TCR Vbeta CDR3 sequencing of 140 or so peripheral blood samples: approximately 41 ophthalmopathy, under 85 hyperthyroidism and 17 progressor patients. The 75 to 100 discovery patients were randomly split 7:3 into training and test sets. In about 6 Graves' hyperthyroidism patients, the study also compared T-cell repertoires from thyroid tissue with T-cell repertoires from blood. Overall results and qualifications from the work: Sample size was not statistically predetermined, and blinding of investigators to group allocation was not performed. In validation, the model predicted progression to ophthalmopathy with roughly 66% sensitivity and approximately 72% specificity, a median of 6.5 months before onset. A 13 V-J signature model separated ophthalmopathy from stable hyperthyroidism, with approximately 87% sensitivity and roughly 82% specificity in cross-validation and 80%/75% in testing. Most expanded thyroid clonotypes (frequency above 0.001) were also detected in blood, suggesting blood repertoires may reflect thyroid immune responses.

This clonotype was counted at least ten times. Its antigen target is currently unknown. One base away there is no much larger clone; base qualities are not given. The CDR3 has 14 amino acids, counting the end cysteine and phenylalanine. Only the CDR3 DNA stays, 42 bases, in frame from base 1. Hyperthyroidism patients were newly diagnosed, with disease duration under 2 months, and aged 18 to 65 years. The study excluded patients with uncontrolled infections, other autoimmune diseases, pregnancy or lactation. Diagnoses relied on clinical symptoms, serum thyroxine and TRAb, thyroid ultrasound and orbital computed tomography. Blood from progressor patients was collected at the time of first diagnosis with hyperthyroidism, before any ophthalmopathy symptoms had appeared. PBMCs were separated from 8 to 10 ml of fresh peripheral blood using Ficoll-Paque density gradient centrifugation. Progressor patients were defined as those initially diagnosed with Graves' hyperthyroidism in whom ophthalmopathy developed during follow-up. Total RNA was extracted using Trizol reagent, and RNA quality was assessed on an Agilent 2100 Bioanalyzer.

The TCR beta CDR3 regions were amplified from the RNA transcripts. For the first round of RT-PCR on the TCR CDR3, the HTBI primer set was used together with the Qiagen OneStep RT-PCR kit. Libraries were constructed in a second round of multiplex PCR, after which size selection and purification were carried out. The libraries were sequenced on an Illumina HiSeq2000 using paired-end 100 bp reads. Concerning the study's data processing: SOAPnuke was used to process the raw data, throwing out any read that contained adapters or uncalled bases, had a mean Phred below 15, or lacked an exact constant-primer or identifier match. COPE v1.2.5 was used to merge high-quality paired reads, and clonotypes were defined as unique nucleotide sequences. MiTCR v1.1 was used to align the clonotypes against IMGT TRBV, TRBD and TRBJ reference segments. Analysis was restricted to V-J combinations with a frequency above 0.0001, which covered approximately 99% of repertoires. The TCS score was defined as F50 (clonal expansion) divided by E x V (chaos), with BLOSUM62-based TCRdist calculated between CDR3 peptides within each V-J. Welch's t-statistics and random forest reduced just over 500 V-J features to 13, which were used in a naive Bayes classifier (R e1071). The public reads were quality trimmed at Q25 with fastp and then assembled into clones with MiXCR by TCRdb, keeping productive beta chains. Identical CDR3 proteins give one entry, which carries the most common genes and DNA. TCRdb, rather than the study authors, made the V and J calls. The sample includes 380,000 or so distinct CDR3 sequences, with roughly 14% observed a single time. Around 20% of the sample goes to the ten largest clones.

Recombination connected TRBV12-3 or TRBV12-4 to TRBJ2-5, and possibly TRBD2, on 6 matching bases. Material: blood. This clonotype was sampled from a man aged 25 to 45 with Graves' hyperthyroidism that later progressed to Graves' ophthalmopathy. The nucleotide sequence is TGTGCTGTTGGGGGGTTAGCGGTACAAGAGACCCAGTACTTC. The encoded protein is CAVGGLAVQETQYF.